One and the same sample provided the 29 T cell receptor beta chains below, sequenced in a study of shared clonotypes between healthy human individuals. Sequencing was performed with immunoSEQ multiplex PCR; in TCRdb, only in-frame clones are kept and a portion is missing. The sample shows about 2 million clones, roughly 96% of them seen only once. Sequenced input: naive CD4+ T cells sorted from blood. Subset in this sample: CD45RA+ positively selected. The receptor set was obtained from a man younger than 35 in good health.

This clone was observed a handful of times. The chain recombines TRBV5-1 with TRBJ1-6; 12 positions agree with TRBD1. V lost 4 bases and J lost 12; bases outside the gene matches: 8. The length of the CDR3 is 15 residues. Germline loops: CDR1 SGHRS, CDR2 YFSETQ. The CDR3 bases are TGCGCCAGCAGCGGGCCGGGACAGGGGGCCCAACCCCTCCACTTT. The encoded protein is CASSGPGQGAQPLHF.

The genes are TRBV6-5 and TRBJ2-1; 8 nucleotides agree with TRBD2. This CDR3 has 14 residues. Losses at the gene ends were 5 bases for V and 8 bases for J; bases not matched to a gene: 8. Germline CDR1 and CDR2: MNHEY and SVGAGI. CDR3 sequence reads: CASSVEREFYEQFF. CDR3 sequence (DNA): TGTGCCAGCAGTGTTGAGCGGGAGTTTTATGAGCAGTTCTTC.

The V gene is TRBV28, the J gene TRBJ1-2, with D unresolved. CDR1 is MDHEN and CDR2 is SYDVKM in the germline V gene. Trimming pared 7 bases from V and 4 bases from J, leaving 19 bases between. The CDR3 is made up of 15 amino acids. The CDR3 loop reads CASTIPRPGRYGYTF. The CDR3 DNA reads TGTGCCAGCACCATCCCCCGTCCAGGACGCTATGGCTACACCTTC.

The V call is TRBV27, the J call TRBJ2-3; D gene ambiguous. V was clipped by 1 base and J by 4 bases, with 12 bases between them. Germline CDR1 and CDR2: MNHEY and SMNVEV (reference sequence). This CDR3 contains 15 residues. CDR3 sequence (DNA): TGTGCCAGCAGTTTATTGGGTCCAGGACCAGATACGCAGTATTTT. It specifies CASSLLGPGPDTQYF.

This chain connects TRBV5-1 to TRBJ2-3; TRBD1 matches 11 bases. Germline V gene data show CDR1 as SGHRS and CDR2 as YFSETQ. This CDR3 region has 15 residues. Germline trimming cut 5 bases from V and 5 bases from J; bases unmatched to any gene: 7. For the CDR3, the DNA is TGCGCCAGCAGACCCGGACAGGGGGCGAGAGATACGCAGTATTTT. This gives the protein CASRPGQGARDTQYF.

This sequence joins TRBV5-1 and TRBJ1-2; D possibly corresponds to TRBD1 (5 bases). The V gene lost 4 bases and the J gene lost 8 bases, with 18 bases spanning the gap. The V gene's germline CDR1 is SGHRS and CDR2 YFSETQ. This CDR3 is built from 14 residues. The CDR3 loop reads CASSNGDFREGYTF. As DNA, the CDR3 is TGCGCCAGCAGCAACGGGGACTTCAGGGAAGGCTACACCTTC.

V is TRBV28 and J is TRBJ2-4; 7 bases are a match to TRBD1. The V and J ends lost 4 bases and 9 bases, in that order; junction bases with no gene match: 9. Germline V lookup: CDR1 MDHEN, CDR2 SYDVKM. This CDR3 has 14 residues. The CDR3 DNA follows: TGTGCCAGCAGTTACACAGGGGTAAAAGGCATTCAGTACTTC. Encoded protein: CASSYTGVKGIQYF.

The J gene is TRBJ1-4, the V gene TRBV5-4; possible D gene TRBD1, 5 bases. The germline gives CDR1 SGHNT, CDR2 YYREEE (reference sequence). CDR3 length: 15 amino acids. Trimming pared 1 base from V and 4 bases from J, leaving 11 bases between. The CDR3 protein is CASSLSGQGNEKLFF. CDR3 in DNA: TGTGCCAGCAGCTTGAGTGGGCAGGGTAATGAAAAACTGTTTTTT. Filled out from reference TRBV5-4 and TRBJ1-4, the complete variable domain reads ETGVTQSPTHLIKTRGQQVTLRCSSQSGHNTVSWYQQALGQGPQFIFQYYREEENGRGNFPPRFSGLQFPNYSSELNVNALELDDSALYLCASSLSGQGNEKLFFGSGTQLSVL.

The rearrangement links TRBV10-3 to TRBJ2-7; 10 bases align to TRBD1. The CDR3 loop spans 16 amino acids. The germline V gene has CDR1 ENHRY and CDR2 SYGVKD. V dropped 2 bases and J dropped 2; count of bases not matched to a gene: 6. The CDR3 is CAISEPGTGVPYEQYF. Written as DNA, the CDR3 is TGTGCCATCAGTGAGCCTGGGACAGGGGTTCCCTACGAGCAGTACTTC.

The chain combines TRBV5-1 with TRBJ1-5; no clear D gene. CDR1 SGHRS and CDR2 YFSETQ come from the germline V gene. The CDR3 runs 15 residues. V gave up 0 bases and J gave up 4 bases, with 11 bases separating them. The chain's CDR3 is CASSLEAGRNQPQHF. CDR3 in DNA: TGCGCCAGCAGCTTGGAGGCAGGAAGGAATCAGCCCCAGCATTTT.

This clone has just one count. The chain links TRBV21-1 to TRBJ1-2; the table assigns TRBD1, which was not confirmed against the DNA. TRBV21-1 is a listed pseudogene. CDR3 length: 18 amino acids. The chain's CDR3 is CASSKESLRAGENYGYTF. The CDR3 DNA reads TGTGCCAGCAGCAAAGAGTCTTTGCGGGCAGGGGAGAATTATGGCTACACCTTC.

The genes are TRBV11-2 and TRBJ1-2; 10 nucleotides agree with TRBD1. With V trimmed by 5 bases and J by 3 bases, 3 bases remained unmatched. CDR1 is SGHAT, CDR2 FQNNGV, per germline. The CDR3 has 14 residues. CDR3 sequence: CASSAGQGDYGYTF. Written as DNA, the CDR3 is TGTGCCAGCAGCGCTGGACAGGGGGACTATGGCTACACCTTC.

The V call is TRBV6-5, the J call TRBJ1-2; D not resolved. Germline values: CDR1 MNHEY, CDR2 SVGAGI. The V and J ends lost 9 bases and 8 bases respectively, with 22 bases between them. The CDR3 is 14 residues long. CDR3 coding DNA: TGTGCCAGTACCGGGTCTCGGGATTCGTTCGGCTACACCTTC. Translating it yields CASTGSRDSFGYTF.

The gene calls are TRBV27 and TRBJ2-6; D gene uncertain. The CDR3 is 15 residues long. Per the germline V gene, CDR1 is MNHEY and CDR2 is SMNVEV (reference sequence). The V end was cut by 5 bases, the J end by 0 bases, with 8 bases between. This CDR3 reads CASSPRASGANVLTF. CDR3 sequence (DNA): TGTGCCAGCAGTCCCCGAGCCTCTGGGGCCAACGTCCTGACTTTC. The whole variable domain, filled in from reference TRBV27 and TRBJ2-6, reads EAQVTQNPRYLITVTGKKLTVTCSQNMNHEYMSWYRQDPGLGLRQIYYSMNVEVTDKGDVPEGYKVSRKEKRNFPLILESPSPNQTSLYFCASSPRASGANVLTFGAGSRLTVL.

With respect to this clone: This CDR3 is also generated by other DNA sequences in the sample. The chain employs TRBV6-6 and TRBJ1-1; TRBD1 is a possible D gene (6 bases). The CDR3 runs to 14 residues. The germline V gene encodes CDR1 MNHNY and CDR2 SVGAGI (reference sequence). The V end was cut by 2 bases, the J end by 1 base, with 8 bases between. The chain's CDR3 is CASSYTGQNTEAFF. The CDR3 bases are TGTGCCAGCAGTTACACGGGACAGAACACTGAAGCTTTCTTT.

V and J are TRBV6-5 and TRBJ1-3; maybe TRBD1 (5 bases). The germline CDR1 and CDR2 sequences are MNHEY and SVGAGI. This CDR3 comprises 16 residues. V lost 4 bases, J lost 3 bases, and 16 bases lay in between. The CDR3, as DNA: TGTGCCAGCAGTTCCCCAGCGGGGGGGATTGGAAACACCATATATTTT. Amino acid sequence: CASSSPAGGIGNTIYF.

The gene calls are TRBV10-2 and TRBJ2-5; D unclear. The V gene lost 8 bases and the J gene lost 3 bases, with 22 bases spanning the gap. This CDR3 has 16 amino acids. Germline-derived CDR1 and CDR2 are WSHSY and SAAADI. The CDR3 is CASSLRTERREETQYF. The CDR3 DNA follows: TGCGCCAGCTCTCTACGGACGGAAAGAAGAGAAGAGACCCAGTACTTC.

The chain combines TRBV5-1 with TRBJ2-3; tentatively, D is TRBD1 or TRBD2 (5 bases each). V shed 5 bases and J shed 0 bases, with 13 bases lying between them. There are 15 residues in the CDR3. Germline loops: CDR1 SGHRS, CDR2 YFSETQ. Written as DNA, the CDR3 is TGCGCCAGCAGGTGGGGGTATTCTAGCACAGATACGCAGTATTTT. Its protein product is CASRWGYSSTDTQYF.

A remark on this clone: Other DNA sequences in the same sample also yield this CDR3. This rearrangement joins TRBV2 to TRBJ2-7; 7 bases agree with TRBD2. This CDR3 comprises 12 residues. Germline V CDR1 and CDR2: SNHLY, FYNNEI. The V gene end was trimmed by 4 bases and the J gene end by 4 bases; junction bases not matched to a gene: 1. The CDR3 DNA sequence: TGTGCCAGCAGTGGGGGAGGGTACGAGCAGTACTTC. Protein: CASSGGGYEQYF.

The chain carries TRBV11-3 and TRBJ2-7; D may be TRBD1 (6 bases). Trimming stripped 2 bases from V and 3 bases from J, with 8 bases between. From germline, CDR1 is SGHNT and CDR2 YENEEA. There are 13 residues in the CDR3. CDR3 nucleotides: TGTGCCAGCAGCTTAAAGGGGGTCTACGAGCAGTACTTC. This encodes CASSLKGVYEQYF.

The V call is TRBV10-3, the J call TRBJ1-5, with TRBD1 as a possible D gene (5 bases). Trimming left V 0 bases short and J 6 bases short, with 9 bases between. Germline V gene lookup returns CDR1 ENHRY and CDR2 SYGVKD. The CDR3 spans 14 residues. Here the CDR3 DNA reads TGTGCCATCAGTGAGTCGTCGGGGCCTCAGCCCCAGCATTTT. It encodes CAISESSGPQPQHF.

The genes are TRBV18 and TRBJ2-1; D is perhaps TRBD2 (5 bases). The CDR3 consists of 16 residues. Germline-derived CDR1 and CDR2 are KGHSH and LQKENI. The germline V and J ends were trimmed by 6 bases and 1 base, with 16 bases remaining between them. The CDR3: CASSRAPSGSYNEQFF. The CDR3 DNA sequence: TGTGCCAGCTCGCGAGCCCCAAGCGGATCCTACAATGAGCAGTTCTTC.

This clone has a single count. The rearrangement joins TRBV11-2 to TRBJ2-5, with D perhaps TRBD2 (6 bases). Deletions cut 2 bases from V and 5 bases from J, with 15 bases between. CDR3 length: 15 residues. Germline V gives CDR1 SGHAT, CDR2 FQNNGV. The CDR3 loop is CASSLRRGRGETQYF. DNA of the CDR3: TGTGCCAGCAGCTTAAGGAGGGGTAGAGGGGAGACCCAGTACTTC.

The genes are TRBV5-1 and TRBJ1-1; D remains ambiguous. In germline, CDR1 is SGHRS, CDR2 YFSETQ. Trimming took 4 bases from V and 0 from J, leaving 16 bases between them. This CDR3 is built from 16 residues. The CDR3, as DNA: TGCGCCAGCAGCCCCCAAATGGTAGACATGAACACTGAAGCTTTCTTT. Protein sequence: CASSPQMVDMNTEAFF.

CDR3 loop: CASSLRGGSSYEQYF. CDR3 bases: TGTGCCAGCAGCTTGCGTGGGGGAAGCTCCTACGAGCAGTACTTC. The V gene is TRBV5-4, the J gene TRBJ2-7, with D perhaps being TRBD1 or TRBD2 (5 bases each). Germline loops: CDR1 SGHNT, CDR2 YYREEE (reference sequence). Trimming took 1 base from V and 0 from J, leaving 11 bases between them. This CDR3 region has 15 residues. The full variable domain, with the rest looked up from reference TRBV5-4 and TRBJ2-7, is ETGVTQSPTHLIKTRGQQVTLRCSSQSGHNTVSWYQQALGQGPQFIFQYYREEENGRGNFPPRFSGLQFPNYSSELNVNALELDDSALYLCASSLRGGSSYEQYFGPGTRLTVT.

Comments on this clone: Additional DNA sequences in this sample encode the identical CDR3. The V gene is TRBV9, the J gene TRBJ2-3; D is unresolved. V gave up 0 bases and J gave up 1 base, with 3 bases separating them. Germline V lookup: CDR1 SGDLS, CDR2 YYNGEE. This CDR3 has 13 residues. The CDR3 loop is CASSVVGTDTQYF. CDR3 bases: TGTGCCAGCAGCGTAGTCGGCACAGATACGCAGTATTTT.

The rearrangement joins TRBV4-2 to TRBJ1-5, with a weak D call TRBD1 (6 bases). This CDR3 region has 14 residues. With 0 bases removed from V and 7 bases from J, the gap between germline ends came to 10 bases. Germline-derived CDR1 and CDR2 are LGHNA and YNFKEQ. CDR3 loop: CASSQDRGGQPQHF. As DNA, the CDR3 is TGTGCCAGCAGCCAAGACAGGGGAGGACAGCCCCAGCATTTT.

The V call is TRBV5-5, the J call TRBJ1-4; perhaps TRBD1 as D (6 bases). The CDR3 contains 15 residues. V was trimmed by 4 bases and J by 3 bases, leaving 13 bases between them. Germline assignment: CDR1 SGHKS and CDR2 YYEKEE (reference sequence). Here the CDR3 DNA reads TGTGCCAGCAGCCCATGGACAGCCTCTAATGAAAAACTGTTTTTT. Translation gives CASSPWTASNEKLFF.

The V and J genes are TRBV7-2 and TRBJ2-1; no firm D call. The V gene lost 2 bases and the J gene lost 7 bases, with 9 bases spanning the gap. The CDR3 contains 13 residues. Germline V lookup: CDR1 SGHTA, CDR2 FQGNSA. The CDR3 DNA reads TGTGCCAGCAGCTTAAATAGCAGGAATGAGCAGTTCTTC. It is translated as CASSLNSRNEQFF. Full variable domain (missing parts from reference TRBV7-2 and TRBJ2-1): GAGVSQSPSNKVTEKGKDVELRCDPISGHTALYWYRQSLGQGLEFLIYFQGNSAPDKSGLPSDRFSAERTGGSVSTLTIQRTQQEDSAVYLCASSLNSRNEQFFGPGTRLTVL.